This T cell receptor (beta chain) was documented in a study of blood T cell repertoires in COVID-19. Turning to the study itself: Some COVID-19 samples were acute and others convalescent; all came from the United States, Italy and Spain. PBMCs, B-cell-depleted T cells, or T cells provided the cDNA or gDNA that made up the material.

Original processing notes: By means of reference gene primer amplification, nucleated cell counts were estimated. The protocol was immunoSEQ multiplex PCR, while the TCRdb copy is restricted to in-frame clones and leaves out a portion. V, J and clone size were drawn from that table, and D and trimming were deduced from the DNA. The sample lists some 190,000 clones, 84% occurring once. Seattle enrolled patients during active infection and tracked them longitudinally. Germline V gene data show CDR1 as MNHEY and CDR2 as SMNVEV (reference sequence). This CDR3 has 18 residues. Trimming stripped 5 bases from V and 8 bases from J, with 31 bases between.

The V call is TRBV27, the J call TRBJ2-7; possibly TRBD2 for D (6 bases). Material: peripheral blood. This clonotype originated in a woman older than 75 with COVID-19, enrolled during active disease. The DNA for the CDR3 is TGTGCCAGCAGTGCTTTCACGGGTTGGGGGGATATTGTGGTGAAGCAGTACTTC. Translated: CASSAFTGWGDIVVKQYF.